Listed below are T cell receptor beta chains from one sample, sequenced in a study of shared clonotypes between healthy human individuals. Sequenced by immunoSEQ multiplex PCR; TCRdb stores in-frame clones only, minus some. The sample carries approximately 590,000 clones, just under 97% recorded once. Sequencing input: naive CD8+ T cells sorted from blood. The receptors originated from a woman aged 25 to 39 in good health. Each CDR3 is given with its conserved first and last residue. The D gene is left open where the match is weak. The size of a clone is reported for some rows only, either as once, few or many, or as a class for expanded clones.

CDR3aa: CASSPGLNTGELFF
CDR3nt: TGTGCCAGCAGTCCGGGACTCAACACCGGGGAGCTGTTTTTT
abundance: .
j_gene: TRBJ2-2
d_gene: .
v_gene: TRBV27

CDR3aa: CASSYGQTEAFF
CDR3nt: TGTGCCAGCAGCTACGGACAAACTGAAGCTTTCTTT
abundance: .
j_gene: TRBJ1-1
d_gene: .
v_gene: TRBV7-9

CDR3aa: CASRSGYEQYF
CDR3nt: TGTGCCAGCAGATCCGGTTACGAGCAGTACTTC
abundance: .
j_gene: TRBJ2-7
d_gene: .
v_gene: TRBV28

CDR3aa: CASTPQGTNTQYF
CDR3nt: TGTGCCAGCACCCCCCAGGGGACAAATACGCAGTATTTT
abundance: .
j_gene: TRBJ2-3
d_gene: .
v_gene: TRBV7-9

CDR3aa: CASRSTDTEAFF
CDR3nt: TGCGCCAGCAGGTCAACAGACACTGAAGCTTTCTTT
abundance: few
j_gene: TRBJ1-1
d_gene: .
v_gene: TRBV5-1

CDR3aa: CATSRDAADHRPQHF
CDR3nt: TGTGCCACCAGCAGAGATGCGGCAGACCATCGGCCCCAGCATTTT
abundance: once
j_gene: TRBJ1-5
d_gene: .
v_gene: TRBV15

CDR3aa: CASSFSTGTENIQYF
CDR3nt: TGTGCCAGCAGCTTTAGTACAGGGACAGAAAACATTCAGTACTTC
abundance: .
j_gene: TRBJ2-4
d_gene: TRBD1
v_gene: TRBV11-2

CDR3aa: CASSLGYQETQYF
CDR3nt: TGTGCCAGCAGTTTAGGTTACCAAGAGACCCAGTACTTC
abundance: .
j_gene: TRBJ2-5
d_gene: .
v_gene: TRBV28

CDR3aa: CASSQGTASYNEQFF
CDR3nt: TGTGCCAGCAGTCAAGGGACGGCCTCCTACAATGAGCAGTTCTTC
abundance: .
j_gene: TRBJ2-1
d_gene: .
v_gene: TRBV28

CDR3aa: CAVAPTSGNTGELFF
CDR3nt: TGTGCCGTCGCCCCGACTAGCGGAAACACCGGGGAGCTGTTTTTT
abundance: .
j_gene: TRBJ2-2
d_gene: TRBD2
v_gene: TRBV5-4

CDR3aa: CARSITEAFF
CDR3nt: TGCGCCAGATCTATCACTGAAGCTTTCTTT
abundance: .
j_gene: TRBJ1-1
d_gene: .
v_gene: TRBV10-1

CDR3aa: CASSLDTGLSYEQYF
CDR3nt: TGTGCCAGCAGCTTGGATACAGGGCTTTCCTACGAGCAGTACTTC
abundance: .
j_gene: TRBJ2-7
d_gene: .
v_gene: TRBV5-5

CDR3aa: CASLTGGETQYF
CDR3nt: TGTGCCAGCCTGACCGGCGGCGAGACCCAGTACTTC
abundance: once
j_gene: TRBJ2-5
d_gene: .
v_gene: TRBV2

CDR3aa: CASSSDIQPQHF
CDR3nt: TGTGCCAGCAGTTCGGACATTCAGCCCCAGCATTTT
abundance: .
j_gene: TRBJ1-5
d_gene: .
v_gene: TRBV28

CDR3aa: CASSSLAVQETQYF
CDR3nt: TGTGCCAGCAGCTCACTAGCGGTTCAAGAGACCCAGTACTTC
abundance: .
j_gene: TRBJ2-5
d_gene: TRBD2
v_gene: TRBV7-9

CDR3aa: CSVRHGVSYEQYF
CDR3nt: TGCAGCGTCAGACACGGGGTCTCCTACGAGCAGTACTTC
abundance: once
j_gene: TRBJ2-7
d_gene: .
v_gene: TRBV29-1

CDR3aa: CASSYAGATDTQYF
CDR3nt: TGTGCCAGCAGCTACGCGGGAGCCACAGATACGCAGTATTTT
abundance: .
j_gene: TRBJ2-3
d_gene: TRBD2
v_gene: TRBV9

CDR3aa: CASSLIFRQNEQFF
CDR3nt: TGCGCCAGCAGCTTGATATTTCGGCAGAATGAGCAGTTCTTC
abundance: .
j_gene: TRBJ2-1
d_gene: .
v_gene: TRBV5-1

CDR3aa: CASSSGQTYNEQFF
CDR3nt: TGTGCCAGCAGCTCGGGACAGACTTACAATGAGCAGTTCTTC
abundance: .
j_gene: TRBJ2-1
d_gene: TRBD1
v_gene: TRBV13

CDR3aa: CASTTSSPLYNEQFF
CDR3nt: TGTGCCAGCACCACTTCGTCCCCCCTGTACAATGAGCAGTTCTTC
abundance: .
j_gene: TRBJ2-1
d_gene: .
v_gene: TRBV27

CDR3aa: CASSLFHRGLADEQYF
CDR3nt: TGTGCCAGCAGCTTGTTCCACAGGGGTTTAGCCGACGAGCAGTACTTC
abundance: .
j_gene: TRBJ2-7
d_gene: TRBD1
v_gene: TRBV11-2

CDR3aa: CASAKGQGYEQYF
CDR3nt: TGTGCCAGCGCAAAGGGACAGGGCTACGAGCAGTACTTC
abundance: .
j_gene: TRBJ2-7
d_gene: TRBD1
v_gene: TRBV7-9